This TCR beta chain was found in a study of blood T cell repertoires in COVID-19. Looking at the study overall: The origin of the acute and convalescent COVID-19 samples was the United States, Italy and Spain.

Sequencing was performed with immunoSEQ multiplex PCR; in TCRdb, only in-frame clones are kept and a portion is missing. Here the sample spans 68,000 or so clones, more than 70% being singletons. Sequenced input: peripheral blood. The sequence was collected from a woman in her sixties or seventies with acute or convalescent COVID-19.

The CDR3 reads CASSPPGGGGYEQYF. CDR3 DNA: TGTGCCAGCAGCCCACCCGGGGGAGGAGGTTATGAGCAGTACTTC. This chain uses TRBV7-9 with TRBJ2-7, with D possibly being TRBD2 (6 bases). The V gene lost 5 bases and the J gene lost 7 bases, with 21 bases spanning the gap. Per germline, CDR1 SEHNR and CDR2 FQNEAQ (reference sequence). CDR3 length: 15 residues.